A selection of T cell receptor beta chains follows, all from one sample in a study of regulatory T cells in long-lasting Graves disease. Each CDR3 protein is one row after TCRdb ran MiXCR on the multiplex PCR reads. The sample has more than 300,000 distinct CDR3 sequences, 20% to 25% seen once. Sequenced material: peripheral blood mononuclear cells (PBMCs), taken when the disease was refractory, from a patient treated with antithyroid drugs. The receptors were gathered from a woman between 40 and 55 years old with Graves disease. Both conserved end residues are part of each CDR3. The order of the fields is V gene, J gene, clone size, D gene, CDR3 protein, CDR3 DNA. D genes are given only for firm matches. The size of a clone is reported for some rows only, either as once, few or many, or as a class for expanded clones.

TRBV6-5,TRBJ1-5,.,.,CASSSQEAGNQPQHF,TGTGCCAGCAGTTCCCAGGAGGCGGGCAATCAGCCCCAGCATTTT
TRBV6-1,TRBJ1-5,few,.,CASRTRNGNQPQHF,TGTGCCAGCAGAACCAGGAATGGTAATCAGCCCCAGCATTTT
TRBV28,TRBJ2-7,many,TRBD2,CASSLGTNWLAGGLYEQYF,TGTGCCAGCAGTTTAGGGACAAACTGGCTAGCGGGAGGGTTGTACGAGCAGTACTTC
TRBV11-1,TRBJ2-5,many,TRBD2,CASSLVAGDWGRETQYF,TGTGCCAGCAGCTTAGTTGCGGGGGACTGGGGTCGCGAGACCCAGTACTTC
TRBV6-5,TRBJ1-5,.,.,CASSYSEASNQPQHF,TGTGCCAGCAGTTACTCGGAGGCTAGCAATCAGCCCCAGCATTTT
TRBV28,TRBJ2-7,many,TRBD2,CASSLPTGTSGSWYF,TGTGCCAGCAGTTTACCCACCGGGACTAGCGGGAGTTGGTACTTC
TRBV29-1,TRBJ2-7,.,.,CSVVGGSYEQYF,TGCAGCGTTGTAGGGGGTTCCTACGAGCAGTACTTC
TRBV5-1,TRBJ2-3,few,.,CASSFFQGSTDTQYF,TGCGCCAGCAGCTTTTTCCAGGGGTCCACAGATACGCAGTATTTT
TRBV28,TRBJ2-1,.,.,CASSPDPLTDEQFF,TGTGCCAGCAGTCCTGACCCTCTAACGGATGAGCAGTTCTTC
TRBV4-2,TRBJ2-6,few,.,CASSQDSSSGANVLTF,TGTGCCAGCAGCCAAGATAGCAGCTCTGGGGCCAACGTCCTGACTTTC
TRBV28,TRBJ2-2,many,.,CASSLGFGAGTGELFF,TGTGCCAGCAGTTTAGGGTTCGGGGCTGGGACCGGGGAGCTGTTTTTT
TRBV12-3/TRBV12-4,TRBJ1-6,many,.,CASSWDPYNSPLHF,TGTGCCAGCAGCTGGGACCCCTATAATTCACCCCTCCACTTT
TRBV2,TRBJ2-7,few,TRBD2,CASSAGLAGVNEQYF,TGTGCCAGCAGTGCGGGTCTAGCGGGAGTCAACGAGCAGTACTTC
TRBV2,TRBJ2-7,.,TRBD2,CASSRPTSGVSYEQYF,TGTGCCAGCAGTCGCCCGACTAGCGGGGTCTCCTACGAGCAGTACTTC
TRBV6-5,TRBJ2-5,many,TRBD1,CASSYGQGVRQETQYF,TGTGCCAGCAGTTATGGACAGGGGGTTAGGCAAGAGACCCAGTACTTC
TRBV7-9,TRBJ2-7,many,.,CASSYPDGGRSSYEQYF,TGTGCCAGCAGCTACCCCGACGGGGGACGGAGCTCCTACGAGCAGTACTTC
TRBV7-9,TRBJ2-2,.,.,CASSLIVGEPGELFF,TGTGCCAGCAGCTTAATCGTGGGCGAGCCCGGGGAGCTGTTTTTT